This T cell receptor beta chain was profiled in a study of beta chain features in type 1 diabetes. Study background: Sorted cells from all samples, numbering about 98 million, were examined.

Reverse transcribing all isolated RNA meant expressed TCRB transcripts were sequenced. Libraries were prepared by immunoSEQ multiplex PCR; TCRdb keeps only in-frame clonotypes and omits some of them. The profile shows 640,000 or so clones, about an eighth of them singletons. Study-wide results and limits: Moderate but significant shortening of TCRB CDR3s was recorded in all four CD4+ subsets from Type 1 diabetes patients.

This clone was detected a few times. Antigen specificity is unknown. This CDR3 has 15 amino acids. Per germline, CDR1 SGHVS and CDR2 FNYEAQ. Trimming left V 5 bases short and J 9 bases short, with 20 bases between. Specimen: naive CD4+ T cells from blood. The chain recombines TRBV7-6 with TRBJ1-3; tentatively, D is TRBD1 (6 bases). The source of this sequence is a man younger than 30 with type 1 diabetes. CDR3 loop: CASSTTGIPWGTIYF. The CDR3 nucleotides are TGTGCCAGCAGCACTACAGGGATACCCTGGGGCACCATATATTTT. Combining the CDR3 with reference TRBV7-6 and TRBJ1-3 gives the whole variable domain GAGVSQSPRYKVTKRGQDVALRCDPISGHVSLYWYRQALGQGPEFLTYFNYEAQQDKSGLPNDRFSAERPEGSISTLTIQRTEQRDSAMYRCASSTTGIPWGTIYFGEGSWLTVV.